This TCR beta chain was documented in a study of CD8 T cells in Susac syndrome. Of note for this clonotype: Relative to the germline gene, one junction end is altered; a read error may explain this.

The CDR3 runs to 11 residues. Germline CDR1 SGDLS, CDR2 YYNGEE. An input of about 0.5 to 1 ug of RNA was subjected to reverse transcription using random hexamers. The amplification used immunoSEQ multiplex PCR on TCR beta CDR3; it spanned 54 Vbeta and 13 Jbeta. TCRdb passed the immunoSEQ multiplex PCR reads through MiXCR, listing each CDR3 protein once. The table lists more than 100,000 distinct CDR3 sequences, around 75% of them singletons. The multiple sclerosis controls consisted of treatment-naive patients with relapsing-remitting disease, either stable or active. FACS was used to enrich TEMRA cells, whereas the CD8+ and CD4+ T cells were obtained by negative isolation.

Sequenced material: CD8+ T cells from PBMCs. The chain couples TRBV9 to TRBJ2-1; no firm D call. The TCR originated in a human donor with multiple sclerosis. This CDR3 reads CASSIYNEQSF. In DNA form, the CDR3 reads TGTGCCAGCAGTATATACAATGAGCAGTCCTTC.